The source of this T cell receptor (beta chain) is a study of shared clonotypes between healthy human individuals. Study results and limitations: It was the few donors that limited the genetic and exposure-history diversity represented.

Samples underwent the assay at deep level. Each replicate PCR on the sorted subsets used about 220 ng DNA (about 30,000 T cell genomes). Assay: immunoSEQ multiplex PCR; the TCRdb copy retains only in-frame clones and omits some. The sample includes about 640,000 clones, roughly 70% seen only once; the top ten take 1.5% to 2%. The CDR3 covers 13 residues. Trimming stripped 5 bases from V and 8 bases from J, with 15 bases between. Germline CDR1 MDHEN, CDR2 SYDVKM. Turning to this clone: The antigen remains unidentified.

The TCR comes from a woman in her 30s in good health. The rearrangement links TRBV28 to TRBJ1-2; perhaps TRBD1 as D (5 bases). Sequenced: memory CD4+ T cells sorted from blood. Subset defined: CD45RA-negative fraction. This CDR3 reads CASSLIGGTGYTF. DNA for the CDR3: TGTGCCAGCAGTCTAATCGGGGGGACCGGCTACACCTTC.